This T cell receptor beta chain was sequenced for a study of cytomegalovirus exposure and HLA in healthy donors. This clone is a singleton in its sample. PCR primers comprised 60 Vbeta and 13 Jbeta primers. Sequencing was performed with immunoSEQ multiplex PCR; in TCRdb, only in-frame clones are kept and a portion is missing. The sample lists 100,000 to 150,000 clones, approximately 69% occurring once. The sequencing input was PBMCs. This receptor was obtained from a man in his forties in good health and CMV-seropositive.

This chain's CDR3 is CASSPGGDSGNTIYF. CDR3 DNA: TGTGCCAGCAGCCCAGGGGGCGACTCTGGAAACACCATATATTTT. The V call is TRBV11-1, the J call TRBJ1-3, with 8 bases fitting TRBD1. The CDR3 runs to 15 residues. Germline-derived CDR1 and CDR2 are SGHAT and FQDESV (reference sequence). V shed 5 bases and J 0 bases; nucleotides not matched to a gene: 3.